This paragraph covers one T cell receptor (beta chain) sequence. Its antigen is still unknown. 13 Jbeta primers and 60 Vbeta primers were used for the PCR. Clones were read by immunoSEQ multiplex PCR, and TCRdb kept only the in-frame ones, dropping some. This sample yields 200,000 to 250,000 clones, of which approximately 88% are seen a single time; roughly 0.75% belongs to the top ten. This CDR3 is 14 amino acids long. Trimming removed 4 bases from V and 5 bases from J; junction bases left unmatched: 5. CDR1 is SGHDT, CDR2 YYEEEE, per germline. This entry comes from a study of cytomegalovirus exposure and HLA in healthy donors. Findings and caveats of the study: Clonal expansion was found to be greater in HLA-associated TCR beta chains than in equally common others in a later analysis. A later analysis found common viral pathogens apparently linked to several of the most significant clusters. High sensitivity and specificity were reportedly achieved when the classifier diagnosed cytomegalovirus status.

Unrecorded immune exposure was likely among donors, who were nominally healthy when sampled. The receptor was isolated from a boy aged 2 to 10 in good health and CMV-seronegative. Source material: PBMCs. This chain links TRBV5-6 with TRBJ2-3; 9 bases are shared with TRBD2. The CDR3 protein is CASSRSGRGDTQYF. The CDR3 DNA follows: TGTGCCAGCAGCCGTAGCGGGAGAGGAGATACGCAGTATTTT.